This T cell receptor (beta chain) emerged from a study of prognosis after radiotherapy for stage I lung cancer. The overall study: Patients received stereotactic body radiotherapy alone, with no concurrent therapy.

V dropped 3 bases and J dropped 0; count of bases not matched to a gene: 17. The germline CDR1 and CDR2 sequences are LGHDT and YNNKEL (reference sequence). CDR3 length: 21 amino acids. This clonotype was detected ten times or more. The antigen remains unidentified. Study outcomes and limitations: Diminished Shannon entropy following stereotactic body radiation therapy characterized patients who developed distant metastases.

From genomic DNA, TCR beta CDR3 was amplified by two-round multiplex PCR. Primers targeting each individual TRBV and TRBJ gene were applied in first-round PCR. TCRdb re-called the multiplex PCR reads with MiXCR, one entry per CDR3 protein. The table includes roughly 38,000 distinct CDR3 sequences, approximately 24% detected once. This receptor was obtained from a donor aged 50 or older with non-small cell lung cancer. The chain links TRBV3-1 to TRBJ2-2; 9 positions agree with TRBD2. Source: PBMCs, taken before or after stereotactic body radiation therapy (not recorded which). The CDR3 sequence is CASSHYLAGGAGISNTGELFF. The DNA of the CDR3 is TGTGCCAGCAGCCACTACCTTGCGGGGGGGGCAGGAATATCGAACACCGGGGAGCTGTTTTTT.